This T cell receptor beta chain was identified during a study of synovial regulatory T cells in juvenile arthritis. General study findings and limits: Synovial Tregs shared more CDR3 sequences with iaTregs than other blood Tregs.

Synovial fluid was collected with matched peripheral blood from each patient with active arthritis. Patients had median age around 11 years, range roughly 2.4-22.9. Synovial Treg cells showed FOXP3 TSDR demethylation like blood Treg cells. Judged by frequency, this clone is medium-sized. The antigen remains unidentified. This CDR3 region has 16 residues. No coding sequence is recorded. Germline V gene sequence: CDR1 SGHVS, CDR2 FQNEAQ. Some clones are missing from TCRdb's copy, which holds only in-frame ones; the method was immunoSEQ multiplex PCR. The sample totals more than 1,500 clones. The chain combines TRBV7-8 with TRBJ1-1. Sequenced sample: Treg cells from the synovium. The receptor's source is a donor under 30 with juvenile idiopathic arthritis. The CDR3 reads CASSLVIVMANTEAFF.